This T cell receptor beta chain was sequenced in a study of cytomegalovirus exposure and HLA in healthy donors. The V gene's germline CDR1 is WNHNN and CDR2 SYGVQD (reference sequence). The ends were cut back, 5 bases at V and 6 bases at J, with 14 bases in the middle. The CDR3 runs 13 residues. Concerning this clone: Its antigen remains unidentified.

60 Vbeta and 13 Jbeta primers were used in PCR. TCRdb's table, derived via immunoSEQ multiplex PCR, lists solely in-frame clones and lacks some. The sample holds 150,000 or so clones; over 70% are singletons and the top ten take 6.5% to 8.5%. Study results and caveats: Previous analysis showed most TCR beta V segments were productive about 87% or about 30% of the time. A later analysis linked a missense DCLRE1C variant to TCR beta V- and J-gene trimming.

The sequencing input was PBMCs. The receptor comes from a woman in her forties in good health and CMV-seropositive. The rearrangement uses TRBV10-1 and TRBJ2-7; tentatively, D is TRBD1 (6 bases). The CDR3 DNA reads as TGCGCCAGCAGTATTACCACAGGGAGCGAGCAGTACTTC. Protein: CASSITTGSEQYF.